In this sample, the clone carrying this T cell receptor (beta chain) turned up a few times. Its antigen is unidentified. Via MiXCR, TCRdb re-called the 5' RACE reads, giving one row per CDR3 protein. The table shows a few hundred thousand distinct CDR3 sequences, with around 7% occurring only once. The entry originates in a study of T cells after yellow fever vaccination. General study findings and limits: Researchers cautioned that FACS-sorted repertoires could harbor abundant clonotypes contaminating from the bulk population. Faster peaking, at day 5 versus 15, marked a secondary response that was weaker.

This TCR derives from a man younger than 45 who received the YFV17D yellow fever vaccine. The source was CD4+ T cells sorted from PBMCs, collected 15 days after the yellow fever booster vaccination.

Here the CDR3 reads CSASERDSNKLQYF. Here the CDR3 DNA reads TGCAGTGCTAGCGAGCGGGACTCTAATAAACTGCAGTACTTC. The chain carries TRBV20-1 and TRBJ2-7, with TRBD2 identical over 7 bases. CDR3 length: 14 residues. The germline V gene encodes CDR1 DFQATT and CDR2 SNEGSKA (reference sequence). The ends lost 3 bases at V and 9 bases at J; junction bases unmatched: 14.